Listed below are T cell receptor beta chains from one sample, sequenced in a study of cytomegalovirus exposure and HLA in healthy donors. Clones were sequenced by immunoSEQ multiplex PCR, and TCRdb holds only the in-frame ones, with some missing. This sample has over 200,000 clones, with 90% found just once. Sequences were obtained from PBMCs. The receptors were sampled from a woman under 40 in good health and CMV-seronegative. CDR3s include the opening cysteine and the closing phenylalanine or tryptophan. The D gene is left open where the match is weak. Part of the rows lack a size; the others show once, few, many or a class for expanded clones.

CDR3nt: TGCAGCGCTTGGGACAGGGGAGAGACTGAAGCTTTCTTT; CDR3aa: CSAWDRGETEAFF; j_gene: TRBJ1-1; v_gene: TRBV29-1; abundance: .; d_gene: TRBD1
CDR3nt: TGTGCCAGCAGTTGGACACTGAAGGGGAGTGAGGACATTCAGTACTTC; CDR3aa: CASSWTLKGSEDIQYF; j_gene: TRBJ2-4; v_gene: TRBV27; abundance: once; d_gene: .
CDR3nt: TGTGCCAGCAGTGCTGGGACAGGGGAGGGGCATGAGCAGTTCTTC; CDR3aa: CASSAGTGEGHEQFF; j_gene: TRBJ2-1; v_gene: TRBV6-6; abundance: .; d_gene: TRBD1
CDR3nt: TGTGCCAGCAAACTTCGGGGGGTGCTTTCGGGCGGCTACGAGCAGTACTTC; CDR3aa: CASKLRGVLSGGYEQYF; j_gene: TRBJ2-7; v_gene: TRBV27; abundance: .; d_gene: TRBD2
CDR3nt: TGTGCCAGCAGTACAGGGAGGGTGGCAGATACGCAGTATTTT; CDR3aa: CASSTGRVADTQYF; j_gene: TRBJ2-3; v_gene: TRBV6-6; abundance: .; d_gene: .
CDR3nt: TGTGCCAGCAGTACGGACAGGATTAACACTGAAGCTTTCTTT; CDR3aa: CASSTDRINTEAFF; j_gene: TRBJ1-1; v_gene: TRBV4-2; abundance: .; d_gene: TRBD1
CDR3nt: TGCGCCAGCATGTCCCAGAGTGTGTCCTACGAGCAGTACTTC; CDR3aa: CASMSQSVSYEQYF; j_gene: TRBJ2-7; v_gene: TRBV10-2; abundance: .; d_gene: .
CDR3nt: TGTGCCAGCAGTGCGGTTGGAGCGGGAGGGTCTCAACGGCGGTACGAGCAGTACTTC; CDR3aa: CASSAVGAGGSQRRYEQYF; j_gene: TRBJ2-7; v_gene: TRBV6-1; abundance: .; d_gene: TRBD2
CDR3nt: TGCAGCGTTGAAGCGGGAGCTCCTGGGGGTACGCAGTATTTT; CDR3aa: CSVEAGAPGGTQYF; j_gene: TRBJ2-3; v_gene: TRBV29-1; abundance: .; d_gene: .
CDR3nt: TGTGCCAGCAGCGTGCTGGCATCCGAGCAGTACTTT; CDR3aa: CASSVLASEQYF; j_gene: TRBJ2-7; v_gene: TRBV2; abundance: once; d_gene: .
CDR3nt: TGTGCCAGCAGTTTATTCCAGGGTCACTACGAGCAGTACTTC; CDR3aa: CASSLFQGHYEQYF; j_gene: TRBJ2-7; v_gene: TRBV27; abundance: .; d_gene: .
CDR3nt: TGCGCCAGCAGCTTGGTCTCGGGCCCGCTCAATGAGCAGTTCTTC; CDR3aa: CASSLVSGPLNEQFF; j_gene: TRBJ2-1; v_gene: TRBV5-1; abundance: .; d_gene: .
CDR3nt: TGTGCCAGCAGGCCCGGGACAGGGGTTGGCGAGCAGTACTTC; CDR3aa: CASRPGTGVGEQYF; j_gene: TRBJ2-7; v_gene: TRBV27; abundance: .; d_gene: TRBD1
CDR3nt: TGTGCCATCAGTGGCGGTTGGGACTCCTACAATGAGCAGTTCTTC; CDR3aa: CAISGGWDSYNEQFF; j_gene: TRBJ2-1; v_gene: TRBV10-3; abundance: once; d_gene: .
CDR3nt: TGTGCCAGCAGCTTAGGCCTGACTAGGGGTGAGACCCAGTACTTC; CDR3aa: CASSLGLTRGETQYF; j_gene: TRBJ2-5; v_gene: TRBV13; abundance: .; d_gene: .
CDR3nt: TGTGCCAGCAGTGAATACTATGAGCAGTTCTTC; CDR3aa: CASSEYYEQFF; j_gene: TRBJ2-1; v_gene: TRBV25-1; abundance: .; d_gene: .
CDR3nt: TGTGCCAGCAGCGTAGGGGAGGGAAGCTCCTACGAGCAGTACTTC; CDR3aa: CASSVGEGSSYEQYF; j_gene: TRBJ2-7; v_gene: TRBV9; abundance: .; d_gene: TRBD2
CDR3nt: TGTGCCAGCAGTCCCTCAGCGGGAGGGGTCCACGAGCAGTACTTC; CDR3aa: CASSPSAGGVHEQYF; j_gene: TRBJ2-7; v_gene: TRBV28; abundance: .; d_gene: TRBD2
CDR3nt: TGTGCCAGCAGTGATCGGCCGGCCGCTGCATCTTATACGCAGTATTTT; CDR3aa: CASSDRPAAASYTQYF; j_gene: TRBJ2-3; v_gene: TRBV6-4; abundance: .; d_gene: .
CDR3nt: TGTGCCAGCAGTTTCGAGGGCGGCAACGAGCAGTACTTC; CDR3aa: CASSFEGGNEQYF; j_gene: TRBJ2-7; v_gene: TRBV27; abundance: .; d_gene: .
CDR3nt: TGTGCCAGCAGCTTAGGTCTAGCCCTCCCCTACAATGAGCAGTTCTTC; CDR3aa: CASSLGLALPYNEQFF; j_gene: TRBJ2-1; v_gene: TRBV7-9; abundance: .; d_gene: .
CDR3nt: TGCAGCGCCTCCTATCCCCCTCAAGGGACAGGGAATGAGCAGTTCTTC; CDR3aa: CSASYPPQGTGNEQFF; j_gene: TRBJ2-1; v_gene: TRBV29-1; abundance: .; d_gene: TRBD1
CDR3nt: TGTGCCAGCAGCGCGCCAGGGACCGGGGAGCTGTTTTTT; CDR3aa: CASSAPGTGELFF; j_gene: TRBJ2-2; v_gene: TRBV9; abundance: .; d_gene: .
CDR3nt: TGTGCCAGCAGCGTAGGAGAAAAGTGGGACACAGATACGCAGTATTTT; CDR3aa: CASSVGEKWDTDTQYF; j_gene: TRBJ2-3; v_gene: TRBV9; abundance: .; d_gene: .
CDR3nt: TGCGCCAGCAGCTTGGTAGGGGCTGGCACAGATACGCAGTATTTT; CDR3aa: CASSLVGAGTDTQYF; j_gene: TRBJ2-3; v_gene: TRBV5-1; abundance: .; d_gene: .
CDR3nt: TGTGCCAGCAGTCCCAACACAGGGATTCAGCCCCAGCATTTT; CDR3aa: CASSPNTGIQPQHF; j_gene: TRBJ1-5; v_gene: TRBV28; abundance: .; d_gene: .
CDR3nt: TGTGCCACGGAGCCTCAGCGGAGCAATCAGCCCCAGCATTTT; CDR3aa: CATEPQRSNQPQHF; j_gene: TRBJ1-5; v_gene: TRBV28; abundance: .; d_gene: .
CDR3nt: TGTGCCAGCAGCTTGGGCGGTTACAATGAGCAGTTCTTC; CDR3aa: CASSLGGYNEQFF; j_gene: TRBJ2-1; v_gene: TRBV5-4; abundance: .; d_gene: .
CDR3nt: TGTGCCAGTAGTATAGGCCACAGCTCGCCCCTCCACTTT; CDR3aa: CASSIGHSSPLHF; j_gene: TRBJ1-6; v_gene: TRBV19; abundance: .; d_gene: .
CDR3nt: TGTGCCAGTAGTATTGTAGACATGAACACTGAAGCTTTCTTT; CDR3aa: CASSIVDMNTEAFF; j_gene: TRBJ1-1; v_gene: TRBV19; abundance: .; d_gene: .
CDR3nt: TGTGCCAGCAGTTTATTTGGGAGCTATGGCACAGATACGCAGTATTTT; CDR3aa: CASSLFGSYGTDTQYF; j_gene: TRBJ2-3; v_gene: TRBV27; abundance: .; d_gene: .
CDR3nt: TGTGCCAGCAGCCTTGGACTAGCGGGAGTTTTCTACGAGCAGTACTTC; CDR3aa: CASSLGLAGVFYEQYF; j_gene: TRBJ2-7; v_gene: TRBV7-9; abundance: .; d_gene: TRBD2
CDR3nt: TGTGCCAGTAGTATCATGGCCGGGACAGGGGGCGAAGAGCAATACTTC; CDR3aa: CASSIMAGTGGEEQYF; j_gene: TRBJ2-5; v_gene: TRBV19; abundance: .; d_gene: TRBD1
CDR3nt: TGTGCCATCAGTGATCTTGTGGGGGCTTCCTACGAGCAGTACTTC; CDR3aa: CAISDLVGASYEQYF; j_gene: TRBJ2-7; v_gene: TRBV10-3; abundance: .; d_gene: .
CDR3nt: TGTGCCAGCAGCACCGACCCTCTCCACGAGCAGTACTTC; CDR3aa: CASSTDPLHEQYF; j_gene: TRBJ2-7; v_gene: TRBV28; abundance: .; d_gene: .
CDR3nt: TGTGCCAGCAGTCCCACCGCAGGGGGCAATCAGCCCCAGCATTTT; CDR3aa: CASSPTAGGNQPQHF; j_gene: TRBJ1-5; v_gene: TRBV27; abundance: .; d_gene: .
CDR3nt: TGTGCCAGCAGGCCACAGGGGGAACCTAACTATGGCTACACCTTC; CDR3aa: CASRPQGEPNYGYTF; j_gene: TRBJ1-2; v_gene: TRBV28; abundance: .; d_gene: TRBD1
CDR3nt: TGTGCCAGCAGTGAGGTTACCTCTGGAAACACCATATATTTT; CDR3aa: CASSEVTSGNTIYF; j_gene: TRBJ1-3; v_gene: TRBV2; abundance: few; d_gene: .
CDR3nt: TGTGCCAGCAGCCCGGGACTAGCCCTAAACGAGCAGTACTTC; CDR3aa: CASSPGLALNEQYF; j_gene: TRBJ2-7; v_gene: TRBV7-9; abundance: .; d_gene: TRBD2
CDR3nt: TGTGCCAGCAGCTCGCGGGCCCCCTACAATGAGCAGTTCTTC; CDR3aa: CASSSRAPYNEQFF; j_gene: TRBJ2-1; v_gene: TRBV13; abundance: .; d_gene: .
CDR3nt: TGTGCCAGTAGCACAGGGGGTGGCCGGGGGGAGCAGTACTTC; CDR3aa: CASSTGGGRGEQYF; j_gene: TRBJ2-7; v_gene: TRBV19; abundance: .; d_gene: TRBD1
CDR3nt: TGTGCCAGCAGTGACAGGGGTACGTACAATGAGCAGTTCTTC; CDR3aa: CASSDRGTYNEQFF; j_gene: TRBJ2-1; v_gene: TRBV25-1; abundance: .; d_gene: .
CDR3nt: TGTGCCAGCAGTGACTCTGGCTTTAGCTCCTACAATGAGCAGTTCTTC; CDR3aa: CASSDSGFSSYNEQFF; j_gene: TRBJ2-1; v_gene: TRBV6-4; abundance: .; d_gene: .
CDR3nt: TGTGCCAGCAGCGTAGTACAGGGGGCGGGTACCGGGGAGCTGTTTTTT; CDR3aa: CASSVVQGAGTGELFF; j_gene: TRBJ2-2; v_gene: TRBV9; abundance: .; d_gene: TRBD1
CDR3nt: TGTGCCAGCCGAGGAGAGACCCAGTACTTC; CDR3aa: CASRGETQYF; j_gene: TRBJ2-5; v_gene: TRBV6-6; abundance: .; d_gene: .
CDR3nt: TGTGCCAGCAGTGAAGTTTCTAGCGGGCTGGAGACAGATACGCAGTATTTT; CDR3aa: CASSEVSSGLETDTQYF; j_gene: TRBJ2-3; v_gene: TRBV25-1; abundance: .; d_gene: TRBD2
CDR3nt: TGTGCCAGCAGCCGTTCCACTACGACAGGGGGCTACGAGCAGTACTTC; CDR3aa: CASSRSTTTGGYEQYF; j_gene: TRBJ2-7; v_gene: TRBV11-2; abundance: .; d_gene: TRBD1
CDR3nt: TGTGCCAGCACCACAGACAGGCTGGACTCCTACGAGCAGTACTTC; CDR3aa: CASTTDRLDSYEQYF; j_gene: TRBJ2-7; v_gene: TRBV28; abundance: .; d_gene: .
CDR3nt: TGTGCCAGCAGGCCGACAGGGGGTTCTAATGAAAAACTGTTTTTT; CDR3aa: CASRPTGGSNEKLFF; j_gene: TRBJ1-4; v_gene: TRBV28; abundance: .; d_gene: TRBD1